Listed below are T cell receptor beta chains from one sample, sequenced in a study of radiation and T cells in renal cell carcinoma. Assay used: immunoSEQ multiplex PCR; TCRdb lists only in-frame clones, some missing. The table shows 160,000 or so clones, with approximately 86% occurring only once. The starting material was blood, obtained from a patient whose treatment included radiotherapy and nephrectomy. The receptors were gathered from a woman between 45 and 60 years old with renal cell carcinoma. The CDR3 runs from the conserved cysteine through the conserved F or W. The D gene is left open where the match is weak. The size field is filled for only some rows; it gives once, few, many or a size class.

V gene: TRBV6-1; clone size: few; D gene: -; J gene: TRBJ1-5; CDR3 DNA: TGTGCCAGCAGACGGACGGGGGGAAGCAATCAGCCCCAGCATTTT; CDR3 protein: CASRRTGGSNQPQHF
V gene: TRBV6-1; clone size: -; D gene: -; J gene: TRBJ1-1; CDR3 DNA: TGTGCCAGCAGTGAAGTGGTCGTTGAAACTGAAGCTTTCTTT; CDR3 protein: CASSEVVVETEAFF
V gene: TRBV7-6; clone size: few; D gene: -; J gene: TRBJ1-5; CDR3 DNA: TGTGCCAGCAGCCCAAGGGCTGGGCGCAATCAGCCCCAGCATTTT; CDR3 protein: CASSPRAGRNQPQHF
V gene: TRBV14; clone size: -; D gene: -; J gene: TRBJ1-1; CDR3 DNA: TGTGCCAGCAGCCTCGGGGGGGGTGAGACTGAAGCTTTCTTT; CDR3 protein: CASSLGGGETEAFF
V gene: TRBV7-2; clone size: -; D gene: -; J gene: TRBJ2-7; CDR3 DNA: TGTGCCAGCAGCTTAGTTCAGGCATTGGTCGGCTACGAGCAGTACTTC; CDR3 protein: CASSLVQALVGYEQYF
V gene: TRBV12-5; clone size: -; D gene: -; J gene: TRBJ2-1; CDR3 DNA: TGTGCTAGTGGTTACCATGGGACACTATCCTACAATGAGCAGTTCTTC; CDR3 protein: CASGYHGTLSYNEQFF
V gene: TRBV19; clone size: -; D gene: -; J gene: TRBJ2-6; CDR3 DNA: TGTGCCACCAGGGGGAGGGAACCTGGGGCCAACGTCCTGACTTTC; CDR3 protein: CATRGREPGANVLTF
V gene: TRBV5-4; clone size: once; D gene: -; J gene: TRBJ2-3; CDR3 DNA: TGTGCCAGCAGCATCTTGGTACAGAGCGACACAGATACGCAGTATTTT; CDR3 protein: CASSILVQSDTDTQYF
V gene: TRBV7-2; clone size: -; D gene: -; J gene: TRBJ2-5; CDR3 DNA: TGTGCCAGCAGCTTTCAAGAGACCCAGTACTTC; CDR3 protein: CASSFQETQYF
V gene: TRBV7-9; clone size: -; D gene: -; J gene: TRBJ2-1; CDR3 DNA: TGTGCCAGCAGCTTAGCGTGGGGGAGCTCCTACAATGAGCAGTTCTTC; CDR3 protein: CASSLAWGSSYNEQFF
V gene: TRBV7-2; clone size: -; D gene: TRBD2; J gene: TRBJ2-7; CDR3 DNA: TGTGCCAGCAGCCCCCAATCCCTAGCGGGGGGCGCCTACGAGCAGTACTTC; CDR3 protein: CASSPQSLAGGAYEQYF
V gene: TRBV25-1; clone size: -; D gene: -; J gene: TRBJ2-5; CDR3 DNA: TGTGCCAGCGGACAAGAGACCCAGTACTTC; CDR3 protein: CASGQETQYF
V gene: TRBV6-1; clone size: few; D gene: -; J gene: TRBJ1-6; CDR3 DNA: TGTGCCAGCCTAGACAGTAATTATAATTCACCCCTCCACTTT; CDR3 protein: CASLDSNYNSPLHF
V gene: TRBV18; clone size: -; D gene: -; J gene: TRBJ1-5; CDR3 DNA: TGTGCCAGCTCCCCAAACCCTAATCAGCCCCAGCATTTT; CDR3 protein: CASSPNPNQPQHF
V gene: TRBV27; clone size: -; D gene: -; J gene: TRBJ1-2; CDR3 DNA: TGTGCCAGCAGTTTACAGGGTACGGTCGGCTACACCTTC; CDR3 protein: CASSLQGTVGYTF
V gene: TRBV6-6; clone size: -; D gene: -; J gene: TRBJ2-2; CDR3 DNA: TGTGCCAGCAGTTACTCTGACACCACCGGGGAGCTGTTTTTT; CDR3 protein: CASSYSDTTGELFF
V gene: TRBV6-5; clone size: once; D gene: -; J gene: TRBJ1-5; CDR3 DNA: TGTGCCAGCAGCCCGGACGGCTCCAATCAGCCCCAGCATTTT; CDR3 protein: CASSPDGSNQPQHF
V gene: TRBV7-3; clone size: -; D gene: -; J gene: TRBJ2-3; CDR3 DNA: TGTGCCAGCAGCCCCAGGGGACAGACTAGTGGTGCAGATACGCAGTATTTT; CDR3 protein: CASSPRGQTSGADTQYF
V gene: TRBV6-1; clone size: -; D gene: -; J gene: TRBJ1-2; CDR3 DNA: TGTGCCAGCAAGGACACTGGGTTGGGGAGATATGGCTACACCTTC; CDR3 protein: CASKDTGLGRYGYTF
V gene: TRBV18; clone size: -; D gene: -; J gene: TRBJ1-3; CDR3 DNA: TGTGCCAGCTCGTCTCAGGAACTCTCTGGAAACACCATATATTTT; CDR3 protein: CASSSQELSGNTIYF
V gene: TRBV7-8; clone size: -; D gene: TRBD1; J gene: TRBJ1-4; CDR3 DNA: TGTGCCAGCAGCTTAGGGGGACAGAACTTTGAAAAACTGTTTTTT; CDR3 protein: CASSLGGQNFEKLFF
V gene: TRBV7-9; clone size: -; D gene: TRBD2; J gene: TRBJ2-2; CDR3 DNA: TGTGCCAGCAGGGACCCGGGACTAGCGGCCACCGGGGAGCTGTTTTTT; CDR3 protein: CASRDPGLAATGELFF
V gene: TRBV5-4; clone size: -; D gene: -; J gene: TRBJ1-1; CDR3 DNA: TGTGCCAGCAGCTTGGAACCAGGAGGATACACTGAAGCTTTCTTT; CDR3 protein: CASSLEPGGYTEAFF
V gene: TRBV6-1; clone size: once; D gene: -; J gene: TRBJ1-2; CDR3 DNA: TGTGCCAGCAGTGAAATCCCTTATGGCTACACCTTC; CDR3 protein: CASSEIPYGYTF
V gene: TRBV5-1; clone size: -; D gene: TRBD1; J gene: TRBJ2-3; CDR3 DNA: TGCGCCAGCAGGACCACAGGGGCAGATACGCAGTATTTT; CDR3 protein: CASRTTGADTQYF
V gene: TRBV6-5; clone size: -; D gene: -; J gene: TRBJ1-2; CDR3 DNA: TGTGCCAGCAACGCGGGGGGAAACTATGGCTACACCTTC; CDR3 protein: CASNAGGNYGYTF
V gene: TRBV7-8; clone size: once; D gene: -; J gene: TRBJ2-5; CDR3 DNA: TGTGCCAGCTGCGGGACCCTTGCCGAGACCCAGTACTTC; CDR3 protein: CASCGTLAETQYF
V gene: TRBV29-1; clone size: -; D gene: -; J gene: TRBJ1-2; CDR3 DNA: TGCAGCGTTGAACCAAGGGGCGCTTTCTATGGCTACACCTTC; CDR3 protein: CSVEPRGAFYGYTF
V gene: TRBV11-2; clone size: -; D gene: -; J gene: TRBJ1-3; CDR3 DNA: TGTGCCAGCAGCCCTGGAGGGCTGGGCTCTGGAAACACCATATATTTT; CDR3 protein: CASSPGGLGSGNTIYF
V gene: TRBV9; clone size: -; D gene: -; J gene: TRBJ2-7; CDR3 DNA: TGTGCCAGCAGCCCCGAGACAGGCCCCTACGAGCAGTACTTC; CDR3 protein: CASSPETGPYEQYF
V gene: TRBV6-5; clone size: -; D gene: -; J gene: TRBJ1-2; CDR3 DNA: TGTGCCAGCAGAAGGCAAAACTATGGCTACACCTTC; CDR3 protein: CASRRQNYGYTF
V gene: TRBV5-1; clone size: once; D gene: -; J gene: TRBJ1-2; CDR3 DNA: TGCGCCAGCAGCTTGGTGGCAGAGCCCTCCAACTATGGCTACACCTTC; CDR3 protein: CASSLVAEPSNYGYTF
V gene: TRBV30; clone size: -; D gene: -; J gene: TRBJ2-1; CDR3 DNA: TGTGCCTGGAGTGTCTTGGGACGTGGGATAACATCGAGCTCCTACAATGAGCAGTTCTTC; CDR3 protein: CAWSVLGRGITSSSYNEQFF
V gene: TRBV29-1; clone size: -; D gene: -; J gene: TRBJ2-1; CDR3 DNA: TGCAGCGCCGACAAGGGGGACAATGAGCAGTTCTTC; CDR3 protein: CSADKGDNEQFF
V gene: TRBV29-1; clone size: -; D gene: -; J gene: TRBJ1-5; CDR3 DNA: TGCAGCGTTGATCAGGGACTAGGGCAGCCCCAGCATTTT; CDR3 protein: CSVDQGLGQPQHF
V gene: TRBV5-5; clone size: once; D gene: -; J gene: TRBJ1-3; CDR3 DNA: TGTGCCAGCAGCTTGGCCTGGGGGAGCTCTGGAAACACCATATATTTT; CDR3 protein: CASSLAWGSSGNTIYF
V gene: TRBV9; clone size: once; D gene: TRBD2; J gene: TRBJ2-5; CDR3 DNA: TGTGCCAGCAGCCCACGGCCCTTGGCTAGCGGGGGGGTCAAGACCCAGTACTTC; CDR3 protein: CASSPRPLASGGVKTQYF
V gene: TRBV21-1; clone size: -; D gene: -; J gene: TRBJ2-3; CDR3 DNA: TGTGCCAGCAGCAAAGAATCAGGGATTTGTGCTCTTCTAGTGGCAGATACGCAGTATTTT; CDR3 protein: CASSKESGICALLVADTQYF
V gene: TRBV2; clone size: -; D gene: -; J gene: TRBJ1-2; CDR3 DNA: TGTGCCAGCAGCCTACAGGGATCCGCTGGCTACACCTTC; CDR3 protein: CASSLQGSAGYTF
V gene: TRBV7-9; clone size: -; D gene: -; J gene: TRBJ1-1; CDR3 DNA: TGTGCCAGCAGCCCGGGTGGAGTAGTGAACACTGAAGCTTTCTTT; CDR3 protein: CASSPGGVVNTEAFF
V gene: TRBV5-1; clone size: -; D gene: -; J gene: TRBJ1-2; CDR3 DNA: TGCGCCAGCAGCTTGGGGGCATTGGGCTACACCTTC; CDR3 protein: CASSLGALGYTF
V gene: TRBV25-1; clone size: -; D gene: -; J gene: TRBJ1-3; CDR3 DNA: TGTGCCAGCAGTCCAGGGCGCAGCTCTGGAAACACCATATATTTT; CDR3 protein: CASSPGRSSGNTIYF
V gene: TRBV4-1; clone size: few; D gene: TRBD2; J gene: TRBJ2-5; CDR3 DNA: TGCGCCAGCAGCCAAGATGATAGCGGGGGGGCGGGAGAGACCCAGTACTTC; CDR3 protein: CASSQDDSGGAGETQYF
V gene: TRBV4-3; clone size: -; D gene: TRBD1; J gene: TRBJ1-6; CDR3 DNA: TGCGCCAGCAGCCAGGCACTGACAGGGACAAATTCACCCCTCCACTTT; CDR3 protein: CASSQALTGTNSPLHF
V gene: TRBV10-3; clone size: -; D gene: -; J gene: TRBJ2-6; CDR3 DNA: TGTGCCATCAGTCTCACGGACTCTGGGGCCAACGTCCTGACTTTC; CDR3 protein: CAISLTDSGANVLTF
V gene: TRBV19; clone size: -; D gene: -; J gene: TRBJ1-2; CDR3 DNA: TGTGCCAGTAGTATTCGGGCGGAGGGCTACACCTTC; CDR3 protein: CASSIRAEGYTF
V gene: TRBV5-6; clone size: -; D gene: TRBD1; J gene: TRBJ1-2; CDR3 DNA: TGTGCCAGCAGCGCTGGACAGGGAGAGTGGGATGGCTACACCTTC; CDR3 protein: CASSAGQGEWDGYTF
V gene: TRBV2; clone size: -; D gene: TRBD1; J gene: TRBJ2-5; CDR3 DNA: TGTGCCACCATGAAAGGACAGGGGTGGGGAGAGACCCAGTACTTC; CDR3 protein: CATMKGQGWGETQYF
V gene: TRBV27; clone size: once; D gene: -; J gene: TRBJ2-3; CDR3 DNA: TGTGCCAGTTCCCTCGGGGTTAGCACAGATACGCAGTATTTT; CDR3 protein: CASSLGVSTDTQYF
V gene: TRBV4-3; clone size: few; D gene: -; J gene: TRBJ1-4; CDR3 DNA: TGCGCCAGCAGCCAAGATGGTGCAACTAATGAAAAACTGTTTTTT; CDR3 protein: CASSQDGATNEKLFF
V gene: TRBV6-1; clone size: -; D gene: -; J gene: TRBJ2-2; CDR3 DNA: TGTGCCAGCAGTGTCGACAGAAACACCGGGGAGCTGTTTTTT; CDR3 protein: CASSVDRNTGELFF